Following are 3 T cell receptor beta chains from one sample sequenced in a study of Graves' ophthalmopathy and Graves' hyperthyroidism. For repertoire sequencing, the TCR beta CDR3 regions were amplified from RNA transcripts. HTBI primers were employed in first-round RT-PCR, then a second-round multiplex PCR followed. TCRdb passed the multiplex PCR reads through MiXCR, listing each CDR3 protein once. This sample yields some 1.1 million distinct CDR3 sequences, of which about 35% are seen a single time; 8.5% to 14% belongs to the top ten. Sequencing used peripheral blood or thyroid tissue (not recorded which). The receptor set was obtained from an adult man with Graves' hyperthyroidism.

To note about this clonotype: A single base separates this from a much larger clone, so it may be a read error. J is TRBJ2-5 and V is TRBV4-3; 7 bases match TRBD2. V lost 0 bases, J lost 5 bases, and 9 bases stayed unmatched. Germline CDR1 and CDR2: LGHNA and YSLEER. CDR3 length: 16 residues. CDR3 DNA: TGCGCCAGCAGCCAAGACGTCGTCGGGGGAGGGGAGACCCAGTACTTC. Translation gives CASSQDVVGGGETQYF.

The gene calls are TRBV11-2 and TRBJ1-4, with a weak D call TRBD1 (5 bases). V shed 5 bases and J shed 4 bases, with 14 bases lying between them. This CDR3 comprises 15 residues. Germline values: CDR1 SGHAT, CDR2 FQNNGV. The CDR3 region is CASSRPGLHNEKLFF. Here the CDR3 DNA reads TGTGCCAGCAGCCGACCGGGACTTCATAATGAAAAACTGTTTTTT.

This clonotype has just one count. The chain carries TRBV14 and TRBJ1-1; 7 nucleotides align to TRBD1. In germline, CDR1 is SGHDN, CDR2 FVKESK. J was trimmed by 11 bases and V by 6 bases; bases with no gene match: 3. The CDR3 has 10 amino acids. CDR3 nucleotide sequence: TGTGCCAGCAGTCTACAGGGGGCTTTCTTT. Translation gives CASSLQGAFF.